In its sample, the clone carrying this TCR beta chain was seen many times. What it binds is unknown. The 5'RACE method, run with constant-segment primers, produced TCR alpha and TCR beta cDNA libraries (carrying sample barcodes and UMIs). TCRdb independently ran MiXCR on the 5' RACE reads; one entry per CDR3 protein. This table holds tens of thousands of distinct CDR3 sequences, around 6.3% found once. The data originate from a study of T-cell memory formation after mild COVID-19. Points from the study as a whole: Mostly located in CM and EM were contracting CD4+ clones, with contracting CD8+ clones located in EMRA. From day 15 to 85, contracting clones were balanced between CD4 and CD8, whereas later expanders leaned toward CD4+. Some SARS-CoV-2-responding clones were already detected in memory before infection.

With 4 bases clipped from V and 2 bases from J, the junction kept 3 bases outside the gene matches. Germline V gene lookup returns CDR1 SGHVS and CDR2 FNYEAQ. This CDR3 has 15 amino acids. The sample was PBMCs or a T cell subset sorted from them (not recorded which). The origin of this receptor is an adult who had mild COVID-19 (a few samples of this study predate the infection). Cell type and time point are not known. This chain uses TRBV7-6 with TRBJ2-2; the match to TRBD1 covers 8 bases. CDR3 loop: CASSWTGTNTGELFF. The CDR3 coding sequence is TGTGCCAGCAGCTGGACAGGGACAAACACCGGGGAGCTGTTTTTT.